Presented here are 29 T cell receptor beta chains from one specimen sequenced in a study of T-cell memory formation after mild COVID-19. TCRdb redid the calling of the 5' RACE reads with MiXCR, one entry per CDR3 protein. The table shows 410,000 or so distinct CDR3 sequences, with 23% occurring only once. Material for sequencing was PBMCs or a T cell subset sorted from them (not recorded which). The receptors derive from an adult woman who had mild COVID-19 (a few samples of this study predate the infection). Cell type and time point are not known.

The CDR3 nucleotides are TGTGCCAGCAGCGGCCAGCGGGAGAGGAACGAGCAGTACTTC. Its translation: CASSGQRERNEQYF. The chain combines TRBV7-2 with TRBJ2-7, with TRBD2 matching 8 bases. Germline CDR1 SGHTA, CDR2 FQGNSA. Losses at the gene ends were 5 bases for V and 5 bases for J; bases not matched to a gene: 8. There are 14 residues in the CDR3. Drawing the rest from reference TRBV7-2 and TRBJ2-7, the complete variable domain is GAGVSQSPSNKVTEKGKDVELRCDPISGHTALYWYRQSLGQGLEFLIYFQGNSAPDKSGLPSDRFSAERTGGSVSTLTIQRTQQEDSAVYLCASSGQRERNEQYFGPGTRLTVT.

In the case of this clonotype: The missing conserved phenylalanine or tryptophan at the end of this CDR3 makes a read error likely. The chain combines TRBV29-1 with TRBJ2-1, with 7 bases aligning to TRBD1. V gave up 3 bases and J gave up 5 bases; unmatched junction bases: 7. The CDR3 is made up of 14 amino acids. Germline V lookup: CDR1 SQVTM, CDR2 ANQGSEA. The CDR3 protein is CSVDPGTENNEQFL. CDR3 coding DNA: TGCAGCGTTGATCCCGGGACAGAGAACAATGAGCAGTTCTTA.

The V and J genes are TRBV24-1 and TRBJ2-3, with 13 bases aligning to TRBD2. J was trimmed by 2 bases and V by 6 bases; bases with no gene match: 10. The CDR3 has 18 amino acids. CDR1 KGHDR and CDR2 SFDVKD come from the germline V gene. The CDR3 spells CATSPTGTSGVLTDTQYF. CDR3 nucleotide sequence: TGTGCCACCAGTCCAACCGGGACTAGCGGGGTACTCACAGATACGCAGTATTTT.

The chain links TRBV9 to TRBJ1-3, with a tentative D call TRBD1 (6 bases). Trimming took off 3 bases at V and 0 bases at J, with 16 bases between the two ends. Germline V CDR1 and CDR2: SGDLS, YYNGEE. The CDR3 loop spans 17 amino acids. In DNA form, the CDR3 reads TGTGCCAGCAGCGACGGCTTGGGGGCGAGCTCTGGAAACACCATATATTTT. It yields the protein CASSDGLGASSGNTIYF. Complete variable domain (other parts from reference TRBV9 and TRBJ1-3): DSGVTQTPKHLITATGQRVTLRCSPRSGDLSVYWYQQSLDQGLQFLIQYYNGEERAKGNILERFSAQQFPDLHSELNLSSLELGDSALYFCASSDGLGASSGNTIYFGEGSWLTVV.

This clonotype was found many times. CDR3 nucleotide sequence: TGCAGTGCTAGTGATATCTTCGGGACACGTGTGGGAAATGAGCAGTTCTTC. Translated: CSASDIFGTRVGNEQFF. The V gene is TRBV20-1, the J gene TRBJ2-1; D possibly corresponds to TRBD1 (6 bases). The germline CDR1 and CDR2 sequences are DFQATT and SNEGSKA (reference sequence). The CDR3 length is 17 residues. V lost 3 bases to trimming and J lost 7 bases, with 25 bases between them.

This clonotype was observed a handful of times. The chain is built from TRBV29-1 and TRBJ1-5; 9 bases fit TRBD1. Trimming at V came to 5 bases and at J to 2 bases, leaving 4 bases not matched to a gene. The CDR3 totals 14 residues. Germline V gene sequence: CDR1 SQVTM, CDR2 ANQGSEA. The CDR3 spells CSVLQGAGNQPQHF. The CDR3 nucleotides are TGCAGCGTTTTACAGGGGGCAGGCAATCAGCCCCAGCATTTT. Full variable domain (missing parts from reference TRBV29-1 and TRBJ1-5): SAVISQKPSRDICQRGTSLTIQCQVDSQVTMMFWYRQQPGQSLTLIATANQGSEATYESGFVIDKFPISRPNLTFSTLTVSNMSPEDSSIYLCSVLQGAGNQPQHFGDGTRLSIL.

This sequence joins TRBV29-1 and TRBJ2-5, with D unclear. Per the germline V gene, CDR1 is SQVTM and CDR2 is ANQGSEA. CDR3 length: 12 residues. The CDR3 nucleotides are TGCACCGCCCTACGGGACCAAGAGACCCAGTACTTC. It yields the protein CTALRDQETQYF.

This clonotype was counted between two and nine times. This chain uses TRBV14 with TRBJ1-2; D perhaps matches TRBD1 (6 bases). The CDR3 covers 16 residues. Germline V CDR1 and CDR2: SGHDN, FVKESK. V lost 4 bases and J lost 5, with 20 bases in between. This chain's CDR3 is CASSLSGTGHWYGYTF. The CDR3, as DNA: TGTGCCAGCAGCCTGTCCGGCACAGGGCATTGGTATGGCTACACCTTC.

This clonotype was seen more than once but under ten times. This chain joins TRBV15 and TRBJ2-1; a weak D match, TRBD1 (6 bases). CDR1 and CDR2 from the germline V gene are LNHNV and YYDKDF (reference sequence). The CDR3 is 14 residues long. Trimming shortened V by 0 bases and J by 8 bases, and 11 bases separated the two germline ends. DNA for the CDR3: TGTGCCACCAGCAGAGACGGGACAACATATGAGCAGTTCTTC. Translating gives CATSRDGTTYEQFF.

This chain connects TRBV18 to TRBJ2-7; either TRBD1 or TRBD2 may fit D (5 bases each). Germline V gives CDR1 KGHSH, CDR2 LQKENI. V shed 6 bases and J shed 2 bases, with 11 bases lying between them. This CDR3 has 13 amino acids. CDR3 loop: CASSRDGAYEQYF. In DNA, the CDR3 is TGTGCCAGCTCCCGGGACGGAGCCTACGAGCAGTACTTC.

The V gene is TRBV4-3, the J gene TRBJ2-7, with TRBD2 matching 12 bases. V lost 4 bases, J lost 7 bases, and 8 bases stayed unmatched. Germline V lookup: CDR1 LGHNA, CDR2 YSLEER. The CDR3 length is 15 residues. CDR3 residues: CASSRRTSGTGEQYF. The CDR3 nucleotides read TGCGCCAGCAGCCGACGGACTAGCGGGACGGGGGAGCAGTACTTC.

The chain employs TRBV11-2 and TRBJ2-5; D is uncertain. The germline V gene has CDR1 SGHAT and CDR2 FQNNGV. CDR3 length: 12 residues. V gave up 6 bases and J gave up 5 bases, with 10 bases separating them. The CDR3 protein is CASSTKGETQYF. The DNA for the CDR3 is TGTGCCAGCAGTACTAAGGGTGAGACCCAGTACTTC.

This clonotype came up a few times. The chain joins TRBV7-9 to TRBJ2-3; TRBD2 might be the D (5 bases). Trimming cost V 5 bases and J 2 bases, with 26 bases left between them. CDR1 SEHNR and CDR2 FQNEAQ come from the germline V gene (reference sequence). CDR3 length equals 19 residues. The DNA for the CDR3 is TGTGCCAGCAGCCCGGGATTTGGTGTTGAAACGAGCTACACAGATACGCAGTATTTT. Translated: CASSPGFGVETSYTDTQYF.

J is TRBJ2-5 and V is TRBV6-2 or TRBV6-3; tentative D call: TRBD1 (6 bases). V was clipped by 7 bases and J by 1 base, with 10 bases between them. The germline gives CDR1 MNHEY, CDR2 SVGEGT. The CDR3 extends over 13 amino acids. The CDR3 coding sequence is TGTGCCAGCAAGACAGGCGGCCAAGAGACCCAGTACTTC. Encoded protein: CASKTGGQETQYF.

This clonotype was detected a few times. The rearrangement uses TRBV6-1 and TRBJ2-7; D perhaps matches TRBD1 (5 bases). Germline CDR1 MNHNS, CDR2 SASEGT. The V gene lost 6 bases and the J gene lost 2 bases, with 11 bases spanning the gap. The CDR3 length is 13 residues. In DNA form, the CDR3 reads TGTGCCAGCAGAGAGGACATCACCTACGAGCAGTACTTC. It yields the protein CASREDITYEQYF.

The chain is built from TRBV30 and TRBJ1-2; no firm D call. Trimming removed 6 bases from V and 3 bases from J, with 8 bases in between. Looked up from germline, CDR1 is GTSNPN and CDR2 is SVGIG (reference sequence). The CDR3 spans 11 residues. CDR3 loop: CACTTYYGYTF. The DNA of the CDR3 is TGTGCCTGTACAACCTACTATGGCTACACCTTC. The full variable domain, with the rest looked up from reference TRBV30 and TRBJ1-2, is SQTIHQWPATLVQPVGSPLSLECTVEGTSNPNLYWYRQAAGRGLQLLFYSVGIGQISSEVPQNLSASRPQDRQFILSSKKLLLSDSGFYLCACTTYYGYTFGSGTRLTVV.

V and J are TRBV11-2 and TRBJ2-5; possibly TRBD2 for D (7 bases). From germline, CDR1 is SGHAT and CDR2 FQNNGV. Trimming pared 3 bases from V and 5 bases from J, leaving 16 bases between. The CDR3 consists of 15 residues. The CDR3, as DNA: TGTGCCAGCAGCTTCTCGGACGGGGGGCAGGAGACCCAGTACTTC. Translation gives CASSFSDGGQETQYF.

This clonotype was detected only a few times. The V call is TRBV7-2, the J call TRBJ2-7; 10 bases are a match to TRBD2. The CDR3 loop spans 15 amino acids. Germline V gives CDR1 SGHTA, CDR2 FQGNSA. The J segment lost 4 bases and the V segment lost 1 base, leaving 4 bases of the junction unmatched. The CDR3 nucleotides read TGTGCCAGCAGCTTAGATGGACTAGCGGTATACGAGCAGTACTTC. Amino acid sequence: CASSLDGLAVYEQYF.

This clonotype has more than one count but fewer than ten. The rearrangement uses TRBV6-5 and TRBJ2-7; D gene ambiguous. V was clipped by 0 bases and J by 6 bases, with 12 bases between them. The CDR3 totals 14 residues. Germline loops: CDR1 MNHEY, CDR2 SVGAGI. The CDR3 DNA reads TGTGCCAGCAGTTACTCTCGTCTAGAGCGCGAGCAGTACTTC. Amino acid sequence: CASSYSRLEREQYF.

This clonotype was counted between two and nine times. The chain links TRBV19 to TRBJ2-1; 7 bases map to TRBD1. CDR1 and CDR2 (germline): LNHDA, SQIVND (reference sequence). The CDR3 length is 16 residues. The J segment lost 2 bases and the V segment lost 3 bases, leaving 7 bases of the junction unmatched. The CDR3 DNA sequence: TGTGCCAGTAGTATTCGCGAACAGGGGACCTACAATGAGCAGTTCTTC. Translated: CASSIREQGTYNEQFF.

The V gene is TRBV11-2, the J gene TRBJ2-1; the D is unclear. CDR3 length: 14 residues. V was trimmed by 5 bases and J by 0 bases, leaving 8 bases between them. Germline assignment: CDR1 SGHAT and CDR2 FQNNGV. CDR3 in DNA: TGTGCCAGCAGCCGGTCCGACTCCTACAATGAGCAGTTCTTC. Its translation: CASSRSDSYNEQFF. The variable domain in full, completed from reference TRBV11-2 and TRBJ2-1, reads EAGVAQSPRYKIIEKRQSVAFWCNPISGHATLYWYQQILGQGPKLLIQFQNNGVVDDSQLPKDRFSAERLKGVDSTLKIQPAKLEDSAVYLCASSRSDSYNEQFFGPGTRLTVL.

This clonotype was seen a few times. The chain employs TRBV5-1 and TRBJ2-1, with D tentatively TRBD2 (6 bases). With 3 bases removed from V and 10 bases from J, the gap between germline ends came to 14 bases. The CDR3 is made up of 13 amino acids. Germline CDR1 and CDR2: SGHRS and YFSETQ. CDR3 amino acids: CASSWGSGGEQFF. DNA of the CDR3: TGCGCCAGCAGCTGGGGTAGCGGAGGAGAGCAGTTCTTC. Based on the CDR3 plus reference TRBV5-1 and TRBJ2-1, the full variable domain is KAGVTQTPRYLIKTRGQQVTLSCSPISGHRSVSWYQQTPGQGLQFLFEYFSETQRNKGNFPGRFSGRQFSNSRSEMNVSTLELGDSALYLCASSWGSGGEQFFGPGTRLTVL.

The chain is built from TRBV6-1 and TRBJ1-1; D is uncertain. This CDR3 region has 16 residues. Germline lookup yields CDR1 MNHNS and CDR2 SASEGT. Trimming took off 2 bases at V and 4 bases at J, with 17 bases between the two ends. CDR3 loop: CASSEKWRRVSTEAFF. CDR3 in DNA: TGTGCCAGCAGTGAAAAGTGGAGGAGGGTGAGCACTGAAGCTTTCTTT.

V gene TRBV7-9 combines with J gene TRBJ2-7, with D unresolved. The CDR3 sequence is 13 residues long. From germline, CDR1 is SEHNR and CDR2 FQNEAQ (reference sequence). The germline V and J ends were trimmed by 4 bases and 5 bases, with 12 bases remaining between them. CDR3 loop: CASSSSRGHEQYF. The CDR3 DNA reads as TGTGCCAGCAGCTCTAGTCGAGGCCACGAGCAGTACTTC.

This clonotype was seen more than once but under ten times. The chain recombines TRBV5-6 with TRBJ2-2; 9 positions agree with TRBD1. The junction had 9 bases not matched to a gene; V was cut back by 3 bases and J by 6 bases. This CDR3 has 16 amino acids. Germline V gene lookup returns CDR1 SGHDT and CDR2 YYEEEE. CDR3 nucleotides: TGTGCCAGCAGCTCGGACAGGGGACAGATTTCCGGGGAGCTGTTTTTT. Protein sequence: CASSSDRGQISGELFF.

This clonotype appeared a few times. This chain connects TRBV4-1 to TRBJ2-2; possible D gene TRBD2, 6 bases. The V gene's germline CDR1 is MGHRA and CDR2 YSYEKL. Trimming left V 4 bases short and J 7 bases short, with 22 bases between. The CDR3 has 17 amino acids. The CDR3, as DNA: TGCGCCAGCAGCCCCCCGCGGGGAGAGGGTCGGGACGGGGAGCTGTTTTTT. Protein product: CASSPPRGEGRDGELFF.

The chain links TRBV4-1 to TRBJ1-1; unclear D gene. Trimming shortened V by 0 bases and J by 6 bases, and 8 bases separated the two germline ends. Germline assignment: CDR1 MGHRA and CDR2 YSYEKL. The CDR3 sequence is 13 residues long. The CDR3 DNA is TGCGCCAGCAGCCAAGAGGAATCCCCTGAAGCTTTCTTT. Amino acids: CASSQEESPEAFF.

This clonotype has only a few counts. The chain is built from TRBV12-3 or TRBV12-4 and TRBJ2-1; 8 bases line up with TRBD1. J was trimmed by 6 bases and V by 2 bases; bases with no gene match: 15. The CDR3 spans 18 residues. CDR3 protein: CASSLRSVVRQGRNEQFF. DNA of the CDR3: TGTGCCAGCAGTTTACGTTCCGTGGTCAGACAGGGGCGCAATGAGCAGTTCTTC.

This clonotype was seen only a few times. V usage is TRBV6-2 or TRBV6-3 and J usage is TRBJ1-2, with 7 bases aligning to TRBD1. The CDR3 runs 13 residues. Per the germline V gene, CDR1 is MNHEY and CDR2 is SVGEGT. J gave up 4 bases and V 7 bases, and 6 bases lay outside the gene matches. CDR3 nucleotides: TGTGCCAGCACCTTGACAGGGACCTATGGCTACACCTTC. Residues: CASTLTGTYGYTF.